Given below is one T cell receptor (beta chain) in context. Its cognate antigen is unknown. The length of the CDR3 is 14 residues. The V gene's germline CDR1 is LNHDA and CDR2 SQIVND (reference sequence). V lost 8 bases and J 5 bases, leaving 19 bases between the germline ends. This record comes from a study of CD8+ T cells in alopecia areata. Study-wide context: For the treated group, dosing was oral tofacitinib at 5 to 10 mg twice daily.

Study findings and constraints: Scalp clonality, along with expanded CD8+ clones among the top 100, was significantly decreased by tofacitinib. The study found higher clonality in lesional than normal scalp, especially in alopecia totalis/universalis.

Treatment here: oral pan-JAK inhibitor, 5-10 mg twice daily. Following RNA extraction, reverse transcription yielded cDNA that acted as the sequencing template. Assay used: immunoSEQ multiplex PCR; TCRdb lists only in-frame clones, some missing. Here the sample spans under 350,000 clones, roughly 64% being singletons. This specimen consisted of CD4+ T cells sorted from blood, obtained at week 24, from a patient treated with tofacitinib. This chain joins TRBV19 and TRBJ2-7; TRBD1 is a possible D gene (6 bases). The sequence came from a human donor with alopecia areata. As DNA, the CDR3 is TGTGCCAGTCTACGAGGGGGAATCCTAGACGAGCAGTACTTC. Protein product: CASLRGGILDEQYF.